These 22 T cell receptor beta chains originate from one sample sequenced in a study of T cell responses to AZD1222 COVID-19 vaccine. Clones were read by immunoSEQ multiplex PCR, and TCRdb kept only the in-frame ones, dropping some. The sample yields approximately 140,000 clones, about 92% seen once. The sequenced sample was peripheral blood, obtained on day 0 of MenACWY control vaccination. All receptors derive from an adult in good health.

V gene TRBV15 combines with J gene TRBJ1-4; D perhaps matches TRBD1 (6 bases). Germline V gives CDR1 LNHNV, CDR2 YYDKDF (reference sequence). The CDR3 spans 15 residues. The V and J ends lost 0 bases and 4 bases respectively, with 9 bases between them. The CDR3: CATSRDRQDNEKLFF. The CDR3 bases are TGTGCCACCAGCAGAGATCGACAGGATAATGAAAAACTGTTTTTT.

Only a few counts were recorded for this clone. The CDR3 sequence: CASSPLPGQGATNEKLFF. The CDR3 coding sequence is TGTGCCAGCAGCCCACTCCCCGGACAGGGGGCAACTAATGAAAAACTGTTTTTT. The chain joins TRBV11-2 to TRBJ1-4; TRBD1 matches at 10 bases. The ends lost 5 bases at V and 0 bases at J; junction bases unmatched: 9. The CDR3 is made up of 18 amino acids. The V gene's germline CDR1 is SGHAT and CDR2 FQNNGV.

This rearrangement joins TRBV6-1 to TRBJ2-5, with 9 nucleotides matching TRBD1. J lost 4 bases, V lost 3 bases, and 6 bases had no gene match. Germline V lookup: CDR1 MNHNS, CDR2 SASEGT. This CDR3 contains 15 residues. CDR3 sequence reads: CASSDRDRVPETQYF. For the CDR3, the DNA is TGTGCCAGCAGTGACAGGGACAGGGTACCAGAGACCCAGTACTTC.

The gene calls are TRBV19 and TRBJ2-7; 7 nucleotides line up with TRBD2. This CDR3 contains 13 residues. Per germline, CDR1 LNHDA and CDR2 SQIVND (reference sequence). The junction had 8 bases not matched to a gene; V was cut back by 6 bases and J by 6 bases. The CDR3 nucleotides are TGTGCCAGTAGCCCCGCGGGAGTTCGCGAGCAGTACTTC. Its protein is CASSPAGVREQYF.

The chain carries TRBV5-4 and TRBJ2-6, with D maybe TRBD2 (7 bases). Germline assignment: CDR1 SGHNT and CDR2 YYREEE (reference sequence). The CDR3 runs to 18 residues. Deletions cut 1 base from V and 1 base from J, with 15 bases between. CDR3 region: CASSLFRGAQSGANVLTF. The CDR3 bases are TGTGCCAGCAGCTTGTTTCGGGGGGCGCAATCTGGGGCCAACGTCCTGACTTTC.

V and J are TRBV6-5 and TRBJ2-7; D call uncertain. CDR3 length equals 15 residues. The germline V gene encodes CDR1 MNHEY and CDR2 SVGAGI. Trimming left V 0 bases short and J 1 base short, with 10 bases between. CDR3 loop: CASSYSSSGSYEQYF. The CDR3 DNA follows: TGTGCCAGCAGTTACTCGAGCAGTGGGTCCTACGAGCAGTACTTC.

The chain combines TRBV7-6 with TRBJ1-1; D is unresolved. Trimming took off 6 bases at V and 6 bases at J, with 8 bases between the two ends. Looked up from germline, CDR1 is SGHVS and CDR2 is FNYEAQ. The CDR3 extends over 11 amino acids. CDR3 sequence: CASSSPAEAFF. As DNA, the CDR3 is TGTGCCAGCAGTTCCCCGGCTGAAGCTTTCTTT.

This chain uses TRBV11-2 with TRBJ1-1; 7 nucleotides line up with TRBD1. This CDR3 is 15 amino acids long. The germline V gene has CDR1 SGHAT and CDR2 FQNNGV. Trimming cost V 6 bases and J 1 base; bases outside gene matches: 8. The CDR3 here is CASRMAGGRNTEAFF. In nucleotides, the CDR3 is TGTGCCAGCAGGATGGCAGGGGGTAGGAACACTGAAGCTTTCTTT.

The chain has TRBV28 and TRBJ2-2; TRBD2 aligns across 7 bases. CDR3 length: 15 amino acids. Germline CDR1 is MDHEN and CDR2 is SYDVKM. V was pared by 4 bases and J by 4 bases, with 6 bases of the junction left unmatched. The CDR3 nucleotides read TGTGCCAGCAGTTCGGGGGGAGGGAGCACCGGGGAGCTGTTTTTT. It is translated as CASSSGGGSTGELFF. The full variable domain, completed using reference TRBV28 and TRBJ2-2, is DVKVTQSSRYLVKRTGEKVFLECVQDMDHENMFWYRQDPGLGLRLIYFSYDVKMKEKGDIPEGYSVSREKKERFSLILESASTNQTSMYLCASSSGGGSTGELFFGEGSRLTVL.

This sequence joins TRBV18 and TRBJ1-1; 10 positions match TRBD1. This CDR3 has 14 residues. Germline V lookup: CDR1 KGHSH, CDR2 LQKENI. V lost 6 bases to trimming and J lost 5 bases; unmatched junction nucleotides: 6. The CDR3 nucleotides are TGTGCCAGCTCGCCGGGACAGGGGTATACTGAAGCTTTCTTT. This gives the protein CASSPGQGYTEAFF.

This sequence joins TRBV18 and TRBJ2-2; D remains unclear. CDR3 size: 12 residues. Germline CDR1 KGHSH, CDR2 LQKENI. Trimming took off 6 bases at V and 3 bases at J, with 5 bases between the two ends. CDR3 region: CASSTDTGELFF. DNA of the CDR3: TGTGCCAGCTCCACCGACACCGGGGAGCTGTTTTTT.

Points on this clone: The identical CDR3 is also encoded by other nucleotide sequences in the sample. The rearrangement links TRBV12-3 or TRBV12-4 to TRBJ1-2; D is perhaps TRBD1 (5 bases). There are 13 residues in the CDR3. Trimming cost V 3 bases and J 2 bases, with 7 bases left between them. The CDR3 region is CASSLGVNYGYTF. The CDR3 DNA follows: TGTGCCAGCAGTTTGGGGGTAAACTATGGCTACACCTTC.

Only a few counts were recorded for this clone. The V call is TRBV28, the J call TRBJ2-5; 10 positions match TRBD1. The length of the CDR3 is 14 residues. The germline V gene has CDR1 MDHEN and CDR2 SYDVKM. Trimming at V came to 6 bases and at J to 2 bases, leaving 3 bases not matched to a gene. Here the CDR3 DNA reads TGTGCCAGCAGACGGGACAGGGGTCAAGAGACCCAGTACTTC. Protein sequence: CASRRDRGQETQYF.

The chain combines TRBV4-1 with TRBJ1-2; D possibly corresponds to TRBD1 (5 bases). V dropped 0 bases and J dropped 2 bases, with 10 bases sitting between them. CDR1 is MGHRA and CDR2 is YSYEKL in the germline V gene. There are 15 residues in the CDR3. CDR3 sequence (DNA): TGCGCCAGCAGCCAAGATCAGGGCGCAAACTATGGCTACACCTTC. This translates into CASSQDQGANYGYTF.

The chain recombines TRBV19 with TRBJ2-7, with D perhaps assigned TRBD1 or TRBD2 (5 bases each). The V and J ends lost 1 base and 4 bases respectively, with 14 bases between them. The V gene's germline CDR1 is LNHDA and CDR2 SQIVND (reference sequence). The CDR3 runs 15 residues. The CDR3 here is CASSIVAGARYEQYF. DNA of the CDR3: TGTGCCAGTAGTATAGTAGCCGGGGCCAGATACGAGCAGTACTTC.

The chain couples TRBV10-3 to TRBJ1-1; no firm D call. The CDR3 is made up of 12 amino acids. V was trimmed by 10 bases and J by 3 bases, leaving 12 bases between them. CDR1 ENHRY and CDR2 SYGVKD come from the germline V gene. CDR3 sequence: CATSIQDTEAFF. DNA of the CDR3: TGTGCCACCTCCATCCAGGACACTGAAGCTTTCTTT.

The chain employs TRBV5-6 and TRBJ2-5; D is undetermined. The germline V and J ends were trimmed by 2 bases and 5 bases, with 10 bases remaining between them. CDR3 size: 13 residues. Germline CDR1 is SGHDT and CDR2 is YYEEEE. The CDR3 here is CASSLIWGETQYF. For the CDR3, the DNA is TGTGCCAGCAGCTTAATCTGGGGTGAGACCCAGTACTTC.

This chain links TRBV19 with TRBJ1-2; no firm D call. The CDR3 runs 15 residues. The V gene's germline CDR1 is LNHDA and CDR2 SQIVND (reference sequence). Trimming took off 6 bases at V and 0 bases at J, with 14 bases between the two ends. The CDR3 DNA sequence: TGTGCCAGTAGCCTATTAGTCGGATCTAACTATGGCTACACCTTC. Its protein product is CASSLLVGSNYGYTF.

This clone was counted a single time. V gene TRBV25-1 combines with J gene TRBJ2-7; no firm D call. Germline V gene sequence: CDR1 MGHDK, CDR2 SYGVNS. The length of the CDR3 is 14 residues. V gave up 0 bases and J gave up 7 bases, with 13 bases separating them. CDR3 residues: CASSEYVPAAEQYF. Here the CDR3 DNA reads TGTGCCAGCAGTGAATATGTCCCTGCGGCAGAGCAGTACTTC.

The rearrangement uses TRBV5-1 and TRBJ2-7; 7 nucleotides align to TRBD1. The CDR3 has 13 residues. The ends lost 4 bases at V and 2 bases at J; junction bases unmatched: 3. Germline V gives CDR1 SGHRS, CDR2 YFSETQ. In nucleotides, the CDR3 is TGCGCCAGCAGCCAAGACAGGGCCTACGAGCAGTACTTC. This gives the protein CASSQDRAYEQYF.

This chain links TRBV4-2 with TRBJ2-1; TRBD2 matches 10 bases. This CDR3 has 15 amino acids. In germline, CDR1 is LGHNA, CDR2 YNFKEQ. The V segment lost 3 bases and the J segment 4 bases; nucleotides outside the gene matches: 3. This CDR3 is CASSQWTSGYNEQFF. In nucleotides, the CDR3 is TGTGCCAGCAGCCAGTGGACTAGCGGATACAATGAGCAGTTCTTC.

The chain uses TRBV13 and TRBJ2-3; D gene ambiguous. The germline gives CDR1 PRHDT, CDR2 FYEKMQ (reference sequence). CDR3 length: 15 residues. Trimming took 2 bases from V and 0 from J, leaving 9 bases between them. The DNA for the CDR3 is TGTGCCAGCAGCTTAAGGCCCGTCAGCACAGATACGCAGTATTTT. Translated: CASSLRPVSTDTQYF.